The 32 T cell receptor beta chains below come from one sample, sequenced in a study of graft-versus-host responses after intestinal transplantation. Produced via immunoSEQ multiplex PCR; TCRdb's table is partial and in-frame only. This sample has tens of thousands of clones; about 93% occur once, and the top ten carry approximately 2%. These receptors' targets are unknown. This specimen was unstimulated CD8+ T cells sorted from spleen or lymph node cells, taken before intestinal transplant. The receptor source for this set is a human donor who received an intestinal transplant.

This sequence joins TRBV27 and TRBJ2-1; weak D call: TRBD2 (5 bases). Germline V gene data show CDR1 as MNHEY and CDR2 as SMNVEV (reference sequence). CDR3 length: 15 residues. V lost 0 bases, J lost 4 bases, and 10 bases lay in between. The CDR3 DNA is TGTGCCAGCAGTTTATCGGCTCGGGGTTACAATGAGCAGTTCTTC. Amino acid sequence: CASSLSARGYNEQFF.

The CDR3 nucleotides read TGTGCCAGCAGCGTAGGCGCCAGGGGTTGGGACGAGCAGTACTTC. It translates to CASSVGARGWDEQYF. V and J are TRBV9 and TRBJ2-7; perhaps TRBD1 as D (6 bases). Trimming removed 0 bases from V and 5 bases from J, with 15 bases in between. This CDR3 comprises 15 residues. The germline V gene encodes CDR1 SGDLS and CDR2 YYNGEE.

The V and J genes are TRBV5-6 and TRBJ2-1; 8 nucleotides match TRBD2. The CDR3 sequence is 14 residues long. Trimming removed 2 bases from V and 6 bases from J; junction bases left unmatched: 4. Germline lookup yields CDR1 SGHDT and CDR2 YYEEEE. The CDR3 is CASSFGGAGNEQFF. The CDR3 nucleotides are TGTGCCAGCAGCTTCGGGGGGGCCGGCAATGAGCAGTTCTTC. Complete variable domain (other parts from reference TRBV5-6 and TRBJ2-1): DAGVTQSPTHLIKTRGQQVTLRCSPKSGHDTVSWYQQALGQGPQFIFQYYEEEERQRGNFPDRFSGHQFPNYSSELNVNALLLGDSALYLCASSFGGAGNEQFFGPGTRLTVL.

The chain recombines TRBV15 with TRBJ2-5; 7 bases are a match to TRBD2. The germline gives CDR1 LNHNV, CDR2 YYDKDF (reference sequence). CDR3 length equals 15 residues. The trim removed 5 bases at V and 1 base at J, leaving 7 bases unmatched. CDR3 amino acids: CATSPPGLLQETQYF. CDR3 in DNA: TGTGCCACCAGCCCACCGGGACTACTCCAAGAGACCCAGTACTTC.

This chain joins TRBV29-1 and TRBJ1-1, with D unresolved. V lost 7 bases to trimming and J lost 1 base, with 10 bases between them. CDR3 length: 12 amino acids. Germline values: CDR1 SQVTM, CDR2 ANQGSEA. The CDR3 nucleotides read TGCAGCGCCACACCTTCGAACACTGAAGCTTTCTTT. It encodes CSATPSNTEAFF.

The chain combines TRBV27 with TRBJ1-1; weak D call: TRBD1 (6 bases). V lost 9 bases to trimming and J lost 5 bases, with 13 bases between them. The CDR3 extends over 12 amino acids. From germline, CDR1 is MNHEY and CDR2 SMNVEV (reference sequence). The CDR3 nucleotides are TGTGCCAGTAGGGGGTTGGGGACTGAAGCTTTCTTT. Protein product: CASRGLGTEAFF.

This clone was seen once. The CDR3: CASSLAQANYGYTF. The CDR3 DNA follows: TGTGCCAGCAGCTTAGCACAGGCAAACTATGGCTACACCTTC. V is TRBV11-2 and J is TRBJ1-2; a weak D match, TRBD1 (5 bases). V lost 1 base and J lost 2, with 8 bases in between. CDR1 SGHAT and CDR2 FQNNGV come from the germline V gene. This CDR3 spans 14 amino acids.

The J gene is TRBJ1-1, the V gene TRBV27, with 10 bases fitting TRBD1. This CDR3 comprises 14 residues. V lost 2 bases, J lost 4 bases, and 1 base stayed unmatched. CDR1 and CDR2 (germline): MNHEY, SMNVEV (reference sequence). The CDR3 spells CASSLGTGATEAFF. The CDR3 DNA reads TGTGCCAGCAGTTTAGGGACAGGGGCCACTGAAGCTTTCTTT.

The chain uses TRBV11-2 and TRBJ2-1; D gene unclear. The germline V gene encodes CDR1 SGHAT and CDR2 FQNNGV. This CDR3 spans 16 amino acids. V lost 6 bases, J lost 0 bases, and 15 bases lay in between. The CDR3: CASSNQTESSYNEQFF. In DNA, the CDR3 is TGTGCCAGCAGTAACCAGACGGAGAGCTCCTACAATGAGCAGTTCTTC.

The chain links TRBV19 to TRBJ2-1, with D possibly being TRBD2 (6 bases). V was pared by 8 bases and J by 4 bases, with 9 bases between. Looked up from germline, CDR1 is LNHDA and CDR2 is SQIVND (reference sequence). This CDR3 contains 12 residues. In nucleotides, the CDR3 is TGTGCCAGTTTGGACTATTACAATGAGCAGTTCTTC. Protein product: CASLDYYNEQFF.

Here the CDR3 reads CASSQGAGEWNEQFF. DNA for the CDR3: TGTGCCAGCAGCCAAGGGGCAGGGGAGTGGAATGAGCAGTTCTTC. This chain connects TRBV14 to TRBJ2-1; TRBD1 might be the D (6 bases). Germline assignment: CDR1 SGHDN and CDR2 FVKESK. CDR3 length: 15 amino acids. The V end lost 1 base, the J end lost 7 bases, and 14 bases lay between the germline ends.

The chain combines TRBV9 with TRBJ1-1; 7 bases map to TRBD1. With V trimmed by 3 bases and J by 0 bases, 8 bases remained unmatched. The germline V gene encodes CDR1 SGDLS and CDR2 YYNGEE. The CDR3 has 16 amino acids. The CDR3 protein is CASSAGVQGMNTEAFF. CDR3 nucleotides: TGTGCCAGCAGCGCCGGTGTACAGGGGATGAACACTGAAGCTTTCTTT.

The CDR3 protein is CASSDRDSLHYGYTF. The CDR3 nucleotides are TGTGCCAGCAGTGACAGGGACAGCCTACACTATGGCTACACCTTC. The chain uses TRBV25-1 and TRBJ1-2; 7 positions match TRBD1. The trim removed 3 bases at V and 3 bases at J, leaving 7 bases unmatched. Germline-derived CDR1 and CDR2 are MGHDK and SYGVNS. This CDR3 region has 15 residues.

This clone was detected a few times. The chain has TRBV13 and TRBJ1-1; unclear D gene. Germline CDR1 PRHDT, CDR2 FYEKMQ (reference sequence). V dropped 5 bases and J dropped 7 bases, with 20 bases sitting between them. CDR3 length: 15 residues. This chain's CDR3 is CASSPQILQPVEAFF. The CDR3 nucleotides read TGTGCCAGCAGCCCGCAGATCCTACAGCCAGTTGAAGCTTTCTTT.

This chain uses TRBV6-1 with TRBJ1-2, with 10 positions matching TRBD1. CDR3 length: 18 residues. V lost 0 bases to trimming and J lost 3 bases; unmatched junction nucleotides: 10. Per germline, CDR1 MNHNS and CDR2 SASEGT. This CDR3 is CASSEAGTGEEGDYGYTF. CDR3 nucleotides: TGTGCCAGCAGTGAAGCCGGGACAGGGGAGGAGGGGGACTATGGCTACACCTTC.

V is TRBV4-3 and J is TRBJ2-3, with TRBD2 matching over 10 bases. CDR1 is LGHNA, CDR2 YSLEER, per germline. Trimming at V came to 0 bases and at J to 5 bases, leaving 8 bases not matched to a gene. The CDR3 is 17 residues long. The CDR3: CASSQEASGGLRDTQYF. The CDR3 DNA reads TGCGCCAGCAGCCAAGAGGCTAGCGGGGGCCTTCGAGATACGCAGTATTTT.

This sequence joins TRBV11-2 and TRBJ2-3; 13 bases line up with TRBD2. The V gene's germline CDR1 is SGHAT and CDR2 FQNNGV. CDR3 length equals 18 residues. V lost 0 bases, J lost 0 bases, and 3 bases stayed unmatched. CDR3 DNA sequence: TGTGCCAGCAGCTTAGAACTAGCGGGGGGGGCGAGCACAGATACGCAGTATTTT. Translating gives CASSLELAGGASTDTQYF.

This clone was picked up one time. J is TRBJ1-2 and V is TRBV25-1, with 11 bases lining up with TRBD1. With 1 base clipped from V and 8 bases from J, the junction kept 0 bases outside the gene matches. This CDR3 has 13 amino acids. Germline assignment: CDR1 MGHDK and CDR2 SYGVNS. The CDR3: CASSEWTGGGYTF. DNA of the CDR3: TGTGCCAGCAGTGAATGGACAGGGGGCGGCTACACCTTC.

Notes on this clone: Other DNA variants within this sample encode the same CDR3. The genes are TRBV27 and TRBJ1-2; TRBD1 matches 7 bases. Germline loops: CDR1 MNHEY, CDR2 SMNVEV (reference sequence). The CDR3 extends over 13 amino acids. V shed 6 bases, J shed 4 bases, and the junction held 5 bases outside the gene matches. The CDR3 DNA reads as TGTGCCAGCAGCCCTGGGACAGTCTATGGCTACACCTTC. It is translated as CASSPGTVYGYTF.

This chain connects TRBV5-4 to TRBJ1-1; tentative D call: TRBD1 (5 bases). The germline V gene has CDR1 SGHNT and CDR2 YYREEE (reference sequence). CDR3 length: 16 residues. Trimming stripped 4 bases from V and 1 base from J, with 17 bases between. DNA of the CDR3: TGTGCCAGCAGCACTGGGGAGGGCGGGGGGAACACTGAAGCTTTCTTT. This sequence encodes CASSTGEGGGNTEAFF.

The chain recombines TRBV27 with TRBJ2-3; D is perhaps TRBD1 (5 bases). Trimming cost V 6 bases and J 3 bases, with 19 bases left between them. CDR1 is MNHEY, CDR2 SMNVEV, per germline (reference sequence). The length of the CDR3 is 16 residues. CDR3 nucleotides: TGTGCCAGCAGCCCACGCAGGGTCCCCAATACAGATACGCAGTATTTT. It encodes CASSPRRVPNTDTQYF.

This clone is a singleton in its sample. The chain joins TRBV6-1 to TRBJ1-3, with D hard to call. CDR3 size: 11 residues. Germline V gene data show CDR1 as MNHNS and CDR2 as SASEGT. V was pared by 10 bases and J by 2 bases, with 6 bases between. The CDR3 here is CATRAGNTIYF. The CDR3 coding sequence is TGTGCCACTCGAGCTGGAAACACCATATATTTT.

This chain joins TRBV7-2 and TRBJ2-3, with 13 bases lining up with TRBD2. Germline V gene data show CDR1 as SGHTA and CDR2 as FQGNSA. This CDR3 region has 18 residues. V lost 5 bases, J lost 0 bases, and 8 bases stayed unmatched. CDR3 loop: CASSTGTSGVRSTDTQYF. Written as DNA, the CDR3 is TGTGCCAGCAGCACTGGGACTAGCGGGGTCCGAAGCACAGATACGCAGTATTTT.

The V gene is TRBV21-1, the J gene TRBJ1-1; TRBD1 is taken as the D call from the table, unchecked against the DNA. TRBV21-1 is a pseudogene. The CDR3 totals 16 residues. The CDR3 here is CASSKVRTGGNTEAFF. For the CDR3, the DNA is TGTGCCAGCAGCAAAGTTCGGACAGGGGGCAACACTGAAGCTTTCTTT.

The chain recombines TRBV6-5 with TRBJ2-7, with 7 bases aligning to TRBD2. CDR1 and CDR2 (germline): MNHEY, SVGAGI. With 0 bases clipped from V and 4 bases from J, the junction kept 9 bases outside the gene matches. The CDR3 is 16 residues long. The CDR3 DNA sequence: TGTGCCAGCAGTTACTCGATTTTGGGGGGGTATTACGAGCAGTACTTC. Translation gives CASSYSILGGYYEQYF.

CDR3: CASSQVPIAGGPQNIQYF. CDR3 sequence (DNA): TGCGCCAGCAGCCAAGTCCCAATAGCGGGGGGGCCCCAAAACATTCAGTACTTC. The chain combines TRBV4-3 with TRBJ2-4; 11 bases line up with TRBD2. Looked up from germline, CDR1 is LGHNA and CDR2 is YSLEER. The CDR3 runs 18 residues. Trimming took 1 base from V and 5 from J; bases not matched to a gene: 10.

The chain combines TRBV5-5 with TRBJ2-7; a weak D match, TRBD2 (6 bases). In germline, CDR1 is SGHKS, CDR2 YYEKEE (reference sequence). This CDR3 has 15 residues. Trimming took off 3 bases at V and 1 base at J, with 14 bases between the two ends. CDR3 DNA sequence: TGTGCCAGCAGCTATTACGGGGGAGAATCCTACGAGCAGTACTTC. This sequence encodes CASSYYGGESYEQYF.

The rearrangement joins TRBV5-1 to TRBJ2-7; tentative D call: TRBD1 (5 bases). V lost 2 bases to trimming and J lost 3 bases, with 12 bases between them. The CDR3 consists of 14 residues. CDR1 and CDR2 from the germline V gene are SGHRS and YFSETQ. CDR3 DNA sequence: TGCGCCAGCAGCTTTCTAGGGGCTTTCTACGAGCAGTACTTC. This codes for CASSFLGAFYEQYF.

This chain connects TRBV10-3 to TRBJ2-7; possibly TRBD1 for D (6 bases). The V gene's germline CDR1 is ENHRY and CDR2 SYGVKD. V lost 6 bases and J 0 bases, leaving 9 bases between the germline ends. This CDR3 contains 13 residues. The CDR3 reads CAIRVDSSYEQYF. CDR3 sequence (DNA): TGTGCCATCAGGGTGGACAGCTCCTACGAGCAGTACTTC.

Only one count was recorded for this clone. V and J are TRBV4-1 and TRBJ1-6, with D possibly being TRBD1 (6 bases). The CDR3 sequence is 16 residues long. CDR1 and CDR2 from the germline V gene are MGHRA and YSYEKL. Trimming removed 0 bases at V and 7 bases at J, with 13 bases between. The CDR3: CASSQEFAQGNSPLHF. CDR3 DNA sequence: TGCGCCAGCAGCCAAGAGTTCGCACAGGGAAATTCACCCCTCCACTTT.

This rearrangement joins TRBV19 to TRBJ2-7, with 8 bases matching TRBD2. J lost 2 bases, V lost 4 bases, and 10 bases had no gene match. The germline gives CDR1 LNHDA, CDR2 SQIVND (reference sequence). CDR3 size: 16 residues. CDR3: CASSTSGAGGTYEQYF. The DNA of the CDR3 is TGTGCCAGTAGTACTTCAGGGGCGGGGGGCACCTACGAGCAGTACTTC.

The chain is built from TRBV27 and TRBJ1-1, with 8 nucleotides matching TRBD1. Germline-derived CDR1 and CDR2 are MNHEY and SMNVEV (reference sequence). The CDR3 is made up of 17 amino acids. The junction had 9 bases not matched to a gene; V was cut back by 0 bases and J by 3 bases. The DNA of the CDR3 is TGTGCCAGCAGTTTATCGGGAGATCGGACAGGGCACACTGAAGCTTTCTTT. This encodes CASSLSGDRTGHTEAFF.